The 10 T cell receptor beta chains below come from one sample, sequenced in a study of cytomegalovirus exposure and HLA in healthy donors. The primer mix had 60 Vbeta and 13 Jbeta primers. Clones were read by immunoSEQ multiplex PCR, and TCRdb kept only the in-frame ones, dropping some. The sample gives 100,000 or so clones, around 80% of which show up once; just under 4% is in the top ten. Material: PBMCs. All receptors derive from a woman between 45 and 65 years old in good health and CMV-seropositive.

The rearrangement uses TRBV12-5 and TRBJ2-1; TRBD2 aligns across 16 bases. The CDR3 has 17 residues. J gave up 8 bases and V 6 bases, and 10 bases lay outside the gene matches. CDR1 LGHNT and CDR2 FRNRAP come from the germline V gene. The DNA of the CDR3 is TGTGCTAGTGGGCCTCGGGGACTAGCGGGAGGGGCAGATGAGCAGTTCTTC. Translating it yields CASGPRGLAGGADEQFF.

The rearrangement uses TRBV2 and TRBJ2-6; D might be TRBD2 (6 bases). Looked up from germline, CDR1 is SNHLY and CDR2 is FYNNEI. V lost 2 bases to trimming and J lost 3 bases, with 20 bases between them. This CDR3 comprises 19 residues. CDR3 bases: TGTGCCAGCAGTGAAATTGGGATCAAAGGGAGGAGTGGGGCCAACGTCCTGACTTTC. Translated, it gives CASSEIGIKGRSGANVLTF.

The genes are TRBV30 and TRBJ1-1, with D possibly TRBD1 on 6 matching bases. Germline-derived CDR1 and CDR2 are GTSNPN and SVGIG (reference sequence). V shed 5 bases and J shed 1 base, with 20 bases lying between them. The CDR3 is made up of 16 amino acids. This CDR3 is CAWSELRTAKNTEAFF. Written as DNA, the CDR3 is TGTGCCTGGTCAGAACTAAGGACAGCTAAGAACACTGAAGCTTTCTTT.

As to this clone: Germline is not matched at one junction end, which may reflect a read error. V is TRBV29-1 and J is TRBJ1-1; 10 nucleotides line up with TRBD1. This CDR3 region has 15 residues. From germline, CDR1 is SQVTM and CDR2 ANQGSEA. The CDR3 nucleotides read TGCAGCGTCTGGGACAGGGGAGGCTTGAACACTGAAGCTTCCTTT. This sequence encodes CSVWDRGGLNTEASF.

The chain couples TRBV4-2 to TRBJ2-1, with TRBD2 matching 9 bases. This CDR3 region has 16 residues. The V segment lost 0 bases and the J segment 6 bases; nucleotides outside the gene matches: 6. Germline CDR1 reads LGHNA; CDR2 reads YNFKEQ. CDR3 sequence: CASSQDTSGGSNEQFF. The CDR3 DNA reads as TGTGCCAGCAGCCAAGATACCAGCGGGGGGTCCAATGAGCAGTTCTTC.

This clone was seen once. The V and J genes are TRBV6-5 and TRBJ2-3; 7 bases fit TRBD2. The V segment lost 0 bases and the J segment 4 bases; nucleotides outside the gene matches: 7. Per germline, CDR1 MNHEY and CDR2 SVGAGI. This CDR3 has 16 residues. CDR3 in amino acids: CASSYSWEGRSDTQYF. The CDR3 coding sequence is TGTGCCAGCAGTTACTCGTGGGAGGGCCGATCAGATACGCAGTATTTT.

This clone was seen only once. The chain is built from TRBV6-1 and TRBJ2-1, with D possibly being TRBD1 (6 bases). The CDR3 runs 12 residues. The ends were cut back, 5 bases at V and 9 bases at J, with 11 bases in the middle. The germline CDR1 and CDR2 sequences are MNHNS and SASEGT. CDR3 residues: CASSPGEGEQFF. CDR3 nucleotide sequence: TGTGCCAGCAGTCCAGGGGAAGGTGAGCAGTTCTTC.

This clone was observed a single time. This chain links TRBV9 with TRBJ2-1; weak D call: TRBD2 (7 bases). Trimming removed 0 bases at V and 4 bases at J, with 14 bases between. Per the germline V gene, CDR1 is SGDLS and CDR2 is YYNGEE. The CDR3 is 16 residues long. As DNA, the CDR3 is TGTGCCAGCAGCGTAGTGGGGGGGGGCCCATACAATGAGCAGTTCTTC. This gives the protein CASSVVGGGPYNEQFF.

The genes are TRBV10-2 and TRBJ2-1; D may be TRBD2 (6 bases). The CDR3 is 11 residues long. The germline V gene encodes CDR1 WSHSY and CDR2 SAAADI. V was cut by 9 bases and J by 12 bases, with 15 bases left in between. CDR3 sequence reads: CASSSADRQFF. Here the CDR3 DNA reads TGCGCCAGTTCTAGCGCCGACAGGCAGTTCTTC.

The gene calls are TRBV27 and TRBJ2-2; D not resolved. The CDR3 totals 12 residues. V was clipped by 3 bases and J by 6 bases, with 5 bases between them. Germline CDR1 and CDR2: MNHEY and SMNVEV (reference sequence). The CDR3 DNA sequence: TGTGCCAGCAGTTTCGGAGCCGGGGAGCTGTTTTTT. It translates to CASSFGAGELFF.